Shown below are 16 T cell receptor beta chains from a single sample sequenced in a study of shared clonotypes between healthy human individuals. Sequencing was performed with immunoSEQ multiplex PCR; in TCRdb, only in-frame clones are kept and a portion is missing. The table records just over 2,000,000 clones, 85% to 95% of them present only once. Sequenced input: naive CD4+ T cells sorted from blood. Subset described: CD45RA+ positively selected. The receptor source for this set is a man between 18 and 35 years old in good health.

The genes are TRBV2 and TRBJ2-7, with 7 bases that match TRBD1. The CDR3 has 13 residues. Per germline, CDR1 SNHLY and CDR2 FYNNEI. V lost 8 bases, J lost 4 bases, and 8 bases stayed unmatched. The CDR3 reads CASATGVRYEQYF. DNA of the CDR3: TGTGCCAGCGCAACAGGGGTGAGATACGAGCAGTACTTC.

The V gene is TRBV30, the J gene TRBJ1-1, with unresolved D. Germline-derived CDR1 and CDR2 are GTSNPN and SVGIG (reference sequence). The germline V and J ends were trimmed by 5 bases and 2 bases, with 12 bases remaining between them. CDR3 length: 13 amino acids. CDR3 region: CAWAQEINTEAFF. The CDR3 DNA sequence: TGTGCCTGGGCCCAGGAGATAAACACTGAAGCTTTCTTT.

The chain links TRBV4-1 to TRBJ2-5; D remains unclear. Looked up from germline, CDR1 is MGHRA and CDR2 is YSYEKL. There are 15 residues in the CDR3. Trimming took 1 base from V and 4 from J, leaving 13 bases between them. The CDR3 here is CASSQGGPMRETQYF. In nucleotides, the CDR3 is TGCGCCAGCAGCCAAGGGGGTCCCATGAGAGAGACCCAGTACTTC.

This chain uses TRBV6-1 with TRBJ2-7; the D is unclear. CDR1 and CDR2 from the germline V gene are MNHNS and SASEGT. Between the trimmed V and J ends, which lost 2 bases and 3 bases, there was a span of 20 bases. The CDR3 covers 17 residues. The CDR3 spells CASSEPGMAVKRYEQYF. CDR3 in DNA: TGTGCCAGCAGTGAACCGGGCATGGCGGTGAAGCGCTACGAGCAGTACTTC.

The chain employs TRBV27 and TRBJ2-5; 9 positions agree with TRBD1. Germline assignment: CDR1 MNHEY and CDR2 SMNVEV (reference sequence). CDR3 length: 15 amino acids. V was clipped by 0 bases and J by 7 bases; unmatched bases: 6. The CDR3 region is CASSLSRGQGGTQYF. Written as DNA, the CDR3 is TGTGCCAGCAGTTTATCGAGGGGACAGGGAGGGACCCAGTACTTC.

V usage is TRBV6-8 and J usage is TRBJ1-2, with 7 bases fitting TRBD1. Germline V gives CDR1 MNHGY, CDR2 SAAAGT. This CDR3 contains 15 residues. V lost 5 bases, J lost 3 bases, and 9 bases stayed unmatched. As DNA, the CDR3 is TGTGCCAGCAGTCCGGGACAGCTTATCCACTATGGCTACACCTTC. Protein product: CASSPGQLIHYGYTF.

The chain uses TRBV30 and TRBJ1-2; D perhaps matches TRBD1 (6 bases). Trimming cost V 3 bases and J 3 bases, with 11 bases left between them. The CDR3 runs 13 residues. The germline gives CDR1 GTSNPN, CDR2 SVGIG (reference sequence). CDR3 sequence: CAWRGGAHYGYTF. For the CDR3, the DNA is TGTGCCTGGAGAGGGGGGGCCCACTATGGCTACACCTTC.

This chain uses TRBV28 with TRBJ1-6, with TRBD1 identical over 7 bases. Germline CDR1 is MDHEN and CDR2 is SYDVKM. This CDR3 spans 17 amino acids. V dropped 6 bases and J dropped 1; count of bases not matched to a gene: 9. CDR3 nucleotides: TGTGCCAGCAGCCCTGTGGGGACAGTATCCTATAATTCACCCCTCCACTTT. Amino acid sequence: CASSPVGTVSYNSPLHF.

The chain uses TRBV7-2 and TRBJ1-5; D is unresolved. Germline V gene sequence: CDR1 SGHTA, CDR2 FQGNSA. The V end lost 5 bases, the J end lost 7 bases, and 12 bases lay between the germline ends. The length of the CDR3 is 13 residues. In DNA form, the CDR3 reads TGTGCCAGCAGCAACAGACAAGGCCAGCCCCAGCATTTT. This sequence encodes CASSNRQGQPQHF.

Concerning this clone: In the same sample, other DNA sequences code for this CDR3. J is TRBJ1-3 and V is TRBV11-2; D unclear. The CDR3 is 15 amino acids. Germline CDR1 and CDR2: SGHAT and FQNNGV. V shed 0 bases and J shed 0 bases, with 6 bases lying between them. CDR3 residues: CASSLEGSSGNTIYF. CDR3 bases: TGTGCCAGCAGCTTAGAAGGTAGCTCTGGAAACACCATATATTTT.

V usage is TRBV7-2 and J usage is TRBJ1-1; D perhaps matches TRBD1 (6 bases). The CDR3 length is 15 residues. Germline lookup yields CDR1 SGHTA and CDR2 FQGNSA. V was shortened by 1 base and J by 1 base, with 10 bases between the two germline ends. CDR3 coding DNA: TGTGCCAGCAGCTTAGGCCCACAGGGGAACACTGAAGCTTTCTTT. Encoded protein: CASSLGPQGNTEAFF.

The gene calls are TRBV2 and TRBJ2-1, with D possibly being TRBD1 (5 bases). This CDR3 is built from 15 residues. The germline V gene has CDR1 SNHLY and CDR2 FYNNEI. V was cut by 5 bases and J by 1 base, with 12 bases left in between. Here the CDR3 reads CASSLRQTSYNEQFF. In nucleotides, the CDR3 is TGTGCCAGCAGTCTTCGACAGACATCCTACAATGAGCAGTTCTTC.

In this sample, this clone turned up once. The V and J genes are TRBV5-4 and TRBJ2-5; 13 bases align to TRBD2. The germline V gene has CDR1 SGHNT and CDR2 YYREEE (reference sequence). The CDR3 contains 16 residues. V was pared by 4 bases and J by 1 base, with 4 bases of the junction left unmatched. The DNA of the CDR3 is TGTGCCAGCAGCGGGCGGACTAGCGGGGGCCAAGAGACCCAGTACTTC. It codes for CASSGRTSGGQETQYF. The complete variable domain, with remaining parts taken from reference TRBV5-4 and TRBJ2-5, reads ETGVTQSPTHLIKTRGQQVTLRCSSQSGHNTVSWYQQALGQGPQFIFQYYREEENGRGNFPPRFSGLQFPNYSSELNVNALELDDSALYLCASSGRTSGGQETQYFGPGTRLLVL.

CDR3 sequence: CASRAGINNEQFF. The CDR3 DNA follows: TGTGCCAGCAGAGCGGGCATAAACAATGAGCAGTTCTTC. The genes are TRBV6-5 and TRBJ2-1, with a weak D call TRBD2 (6 bases). Trimming took 6 bases from V and 5 from J, leaving 11 bases between them. Germline CDR1 is MNHEY and CDR2 is SVGAGI. This CDR3 comprises 13 residues.

The table lists this clone with a count of one. This rearrangement joins TRBV6-5 to TRBJ1-4; D is unresolved. V shed 2 bases and J shed 7 bases, with 11 bases lying between them. This CDR3 contains 14 residues. Germline-derived CDR1 and CDR2 are MNHEY and SVGAGI. In DNA, the CDR3 is TGTGCCAGCAGTTACAGGTTAGGCGGTGAAAAACTGTTTTTT. It yields the protein CASSYRLGGEKLFF.

V gene TRBV14 combines with J gene TRBJ2-7, with 8 bases fitting TRBD1. V was clipped by 4 bases and J by 3 bases; unmatched bases: 11. Germline V gene sequence: CDR1 SGHDN, CDR2 FVKESK. The CDR3 spans 16 residues. As DNA, the CDR3 is TGTGCCAGCAGCCTTGCTGGGGGGACAGGTGTCTACGAGCAGTACTTC. This translates into CASSLAGGTGVYEQYF.